Ten or more counts support the clone carrying this T cell receptor beta chain. The antigen is undetermined. The sample originates from a study of CD8+CD57+ T cells in acquired aplastic anemia. Whole-study context: Isolated CD4+ and CD8+ cells, once sorted, yielded DNA averaging around 3 ug. Findings and limits, study-wide: Between patients and controls, roughly 29 CD8+ CDR3 sequences were found in common.

Germline assignment: CDR1 SGHRS and CDR2 YFSETQ. This CDR3 is built from 13 residues. Trimming removed 4 bases from V and 5 bases from J; junction bases left unmatched: 5. The template for TCR beta VDJ and CDR3 sequence profiling was genomic DNA. TCRdb reprocessed the reads with MiXCR, giving one entry per CDR3 protein. This table has 150,000 to 200,000 distinct CDR3 sequences, just under 45% appearing once. The chain has TRBV5-1 and TRBJ1-2, with 7 bases that match TRBD1. This TCR came from a human donor in good health. Sequences were obtained from sorted CD4+, CD8+, or CD8+CD57+ T cells (not recorded which) from PBMCs. CDR3 loop: CASSLTGWYGYTF. The DNA of the CDR3 is TGCGCCAGCAGCCTGACAGGGTGGTATGGCTACACCTTC.